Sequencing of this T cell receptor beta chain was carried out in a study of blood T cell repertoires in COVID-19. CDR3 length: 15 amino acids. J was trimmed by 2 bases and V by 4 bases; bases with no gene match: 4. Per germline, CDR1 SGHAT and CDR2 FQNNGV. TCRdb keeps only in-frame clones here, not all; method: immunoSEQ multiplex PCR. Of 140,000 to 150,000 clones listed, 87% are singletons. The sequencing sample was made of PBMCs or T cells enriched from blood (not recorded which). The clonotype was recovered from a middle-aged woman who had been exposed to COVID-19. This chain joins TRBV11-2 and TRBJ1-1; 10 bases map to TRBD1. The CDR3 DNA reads TGTGCCAGCAGCTCACGGGACAGGGGTAACACTGAAGCTTTCTTT. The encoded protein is CASSSRDRGNTEAFF. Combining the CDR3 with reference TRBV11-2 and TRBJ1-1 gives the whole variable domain EAGVAQSPRYKIIEKRQSVAFWCNPISGHATLYWYQQILGQGPKLLIQFQNNGVVDDSQLPKDRFSAERLKGVDSTLKIQPAKLEDSAVYLCASSSRDRGNTEAFFGQGTRLTVV.